The 32 T cell receptor beta chains below come from one sample, sequenced in a study of blood T cell repertoires in COVID-19. Only in-frame clones appear in the TCRdb table, and some are missing; sequencing was by immunoSEQ multiplex PCR. Of about 280,000 clones listed, more than 75% are singletons. Sequencing was carried out using PBMCs or T cells enriched from blood (not recorded which). Receptors were obtained from a woman aged 55-75 years in a cohort exposed to, infected with or recovered from COVID-19 (not recorded which).

J is TRBJ1-4 and V is TRBV11-2; 7 bases map to TRBD1. J lost 11 bases, V lost 5 bases, and 8 bases had no gene match. Germline V gene sequence: CDR1 SGHAT, CDR2 FQNNGV. The CDR3 has 13 amino acids. CDR3 nucleotide sequence: TGTGCCAGCAGCGCCGACAGGGTGGACAAACTGTTTTTT. Protein: CASSADRVDKLFF.

V gene TRBV6-2 or TRBV6-3 combines with J gene TRBJ1-2, with D maybe TRBD1 (6 bases). In germline, CDR1 is MNHEY, CDR2 SVGEGT. The CDR3 is 13 residues long. Trimming pared 5 bases from V and 5 bases from J, leaving 12 bases between. CDR3 protein: CASSTTDRYGYTF. DNA of the CDR3: TGTGCCAGCAGTACTACGGACAGATATGGCTACACCTTC.

The chain carries TRBV9 and TRBJ2-3; weak D call: TRBD2 (7 bases). The CDR3 is 15 amino acids. Trimming took 2 bases from V and 5 from J, leaving 15 bases between them. Germline V gene data show CDR1 as SGDLS and CDR2 as YYNGEE. Here the CDR3 reads CASSVTSLGGDTQYF. For the CDR3, the DNA is TGTGCCAGCAGCGTGACTAGCTTAGGGGGAGATACGCAGTATTTT.

V and J are TRBV4-2 and TRBJ1-2; possible D gene TRBD1, 6 bases. The length of the CDR3 is 15 residues. Trimming shortened V by 0 bases and J by 8 bases, and 16 bases separated the two germline ends. CDR1 is LGHNA and CDR2 is YNFKEQ in the germline V gene. The CDR3 nucleotides are TGTGCCAGCAGCCAAGATTACCGAGACAGGTACGGCTACACCTTC. Amino acid sequence: CASSQDYRDRYGYTF.

The chain uses TRBV28 and TRBJ1-4, with no clear D. Trimming pared 3 bases from V and 2 bases from J, leaving 10 bases between. CDR3 length: 15 residues. Germline CDR1 and CDR2: MDHEN and SYDVKM. CDR3 sequence reads: CASSFGPPTNEKLFF. CDR3 DNA sequence: TGTGCCAGCAGTTTCGGTCCACCTACTAATGAAAAACTGTTTTTT.

This clone was seen more than once but under ten times. The V and J genes are TRBV6-5 and TRBJ1-4; no clear D gene. CDR1 and CDR2 from the germline V gene are MNHEY and SVGAGI. The germline V and J ends were trimmed by 5 bases and 0 bases, with 10 bases remaining between them. The CDR3 covers 15 residues. CDR3 sequence: CASSITAATNEKLFF. The DNA of the CDR3 is TGTGCCAGCAGTATTACAGCTGCAACTAATGAAAAACTGTTTTTT.

The chain is built from TRBV5-1 and TRBJ2-5; tentative D call: TRBD2 (5 bases). V was cut by 3 bases and J by 4 bases, with 13 bases left in between. The CDR3 has 14 amino acids. CDR1 and CDR2 from the germline V gene are SGHRS and YFSETQ. In DNA, the CDR3 is TGCGCCAGCAGCTACGCTGGTAGCGCAGAGACCCAGTACTTC. Residues: CASSYAGSAETQYF.

The chain couples TRBV5-6 to TRBJ1-1; D is unclear. V lost 0 bases and J lost 3, with 9 bases in between. The germline V gene encodes CDR1 SGHDT and CDR2 YYEEEE. This CDR3 comprises 14 residues. CDR3 in DNA: TGTGCCAGCAGCTTGGCGAGGGCTCACACTGAAGCTTTCTTT. The encoded protein is CASSLARAHTEAFF.

This clone appeared once. The V call is TRBV2, the J call TRBJ2-2; D might be TRBD1 (6 bases). With 5 bases removed from V and 4 bases from J, the gap between germline ends came to 23 bases. The CDR3 sequence is 18 residues long. Germline V gene sequence: CDR1 SNHLY, CDR2 FYNNEI. CDR3 coding DNA: TGTGCCAGCAGTCAAGGACAGTATCCCCCCCCGGCCACCGGGGAGCTGTTTTTT. This translates into CASSQGQYPPPATGELFF. Full variable domain (rest looked up from reference TRBV2 and TRBJ2-2): EPEVTQTPSHQVTQMGQEVILRCVPISNHLYFYWYRQILGQKVEFLVSFYNNEISEKSEIFDDQFSVERPDGSNFTLKIRSTKLEDSAMYFCASSQGQYPPPATGELFFGEGSRLTVL.

This clone was observed a single time. The gene calls are TRBV3-1 (or the pseudogene TRBV3-2) and TRBJ1-1; D is uncertain. V lost 4 bases and J lost 2, with 8 bases in between. The CDR3 spans 13 residues. Germline CDR1 is LGHDT and CDR2 is YNNKEL (reference sequence). The CDR3 DNA follows: TGTGCCAGCAGCCTTACGGGTAACACTGAAGCTTTCTTT. This translates into CASSLTGNTEAFF.

The V gene is TRBV12-5, the J gene TRBJ2-1; tentative D call: TRBD2 (6 bases). Germline CDR1 reads LGHNT; CDR2 reads FRNRAP. The ends were cut back, 1 base at V and 11 bases at J, with 12 bases in the middle. CDR3 length: 13 residues. The CDR3, as DNA: TGTGCTAGTGGTTTGGGGACTACTGAAAAGCAGTTCTTC. Its translation: CASGLGTTEKQFF.

This chain uses TRBV18 with TRBJ1-1, with 12 bases that match TRBD1. Germline trimming cut 4 bases from V and 6 bases from J; bases unmatched to any gene: 15. Germline loops: CDR1 KGHSH, CDR2 LQKENI. The CDR3 loop spans 18 amino acids. The CDR3 DNA reads as TGTGCCAGCTCACTGGGACAGGGGGCGGGAATACGTACGCCTGAAGCTTTCTTT. Protein product: CASSLGQGAGIRTPEAFF. Drawing the rest from reference TRBV18 and TRBJ1-1, the complete variable domain is NAGVMQNPRHLVRRRGQEARLRCSPMKGHSHVYWYRQLPEEGLKFMVYLQKENIIDESGMPKERFSAEFPKEGPSILRIQQVVRGDSAAYFCASSLGQGAGIRTPEAFFGQGTRLTVV.

This chain joins TRBV7-9 and TRBJ2-3; D not resolved. Between the trimmed V and J ends, which lost 2 bases and 3 bases, there was a span of 3 bases. The CDR3 runs 12 residues. Germline CDR1 is SEHNR and CDR2 is FQNEAQ (reference sequence). DNA of the CDR3: TGTGCCAGCAGCTTACAGACAGATACGCAGTATTTT. The encoded protein is CASSLQTDTQYF.

This sequence joins TRBV5-1 and TRBJ2-7; D might be TRBD1 (7 bases). Germline assignment: CDR1 SGHRS and CDR2 YFSETQ. V lost 5 bases to trimming and J lost 1 base, with 16 bases between them. The CDR3 runs to 15 residues. CDR3 nucleotides: TGCGCCAGCAGACGAATACAGGGGACTTCCTACGAGCAGTACTTC. Encoded protein: CASRRIQGTSYEQYF.

The chain combines TRBV28 with TRBJ1-4; D ambiguous. Per the germline V gene, CDR1 is MDHEN and CDR2 is SYDVKM. The CDR3 has 15 residues. V shed 1 base and J shed 0 bases, with 6 bases lying between them. The CDR3 spells CASSLSGSTNEKLFF. The CDR3 coding sequence is TGTGCCAGCAGTTTATCAGGCTCAACTAATGAAAAACTGTTTTTT.

About this clone itself: The identical CDR3 is also encoded by other nucleotide sequences in the sample. This chain uses TRBV5-1 with TRBJ1-5; D not certain. The CDR3 consists of 14 residues. Germline V lookup: CDR1 SGHRS, CDR2 YFSETQ. The V end lost 0 bases, the J end lost 6 bases, and 10 bases lay between the germline ends. CDR3 sequence: CASSLGPSGQPQHF. The CDR3 nucleotides read TGCGCCAGCAGCTTGGGGCCCTCGGGTCAGCCCCAGCATTTT.

The V and J genes are TRBV25-1 and TRBJ1-2; a weak D match, TRBD1 (6 bases). The V end lost 1 base, the J end lost 0 bases, and 6 bases lay between the germline ends. This CDR3 is built from 14 residues. Germline values: CDR1 MGHDK, CDR2 SYGVNS. CDR3 nucleotide sequence: TGTGCCAGCAGTGAATGGACAGCTAACTATGGCTACACCTTC. Protein sequence: CASSEWTANYGYTF.

This clone was counted a few times. This rearrangement joins TRBV9 to TRBJ1-6; D gene ambiguous. This CDR3 region has 14 residues. CDR1 and CDR2 (germline): SGDLS, YYNGEE. V shed 0 bases and J shed 8 bases, with 9 bases lying between them. The CDR3 here is CASSVGWQDSPLHF. DNA of the CDR3: TGTGCCAGCAGCGTAGGGTGGCAGGATTCACCCCTCCACTTT. The full variable domain, rest sourced from reference TRBV9 and TRBJ1-6, is DSGVTQTPKHLITATGQRVTLRCSPRSGDLSVYWYQQSLDQGLQFLIQYYNGEERAKGNILERFSAQQFPDLHSELNLSSLELGDSALYFCASSVGWQDSPLHFGNGTRLTVT.

This chain connects TRBV2 to TRBJ2-5, with TRBD2 identical over 12 bases. The germline gives CDR1 SNHLY, CDR2 FYNNEI. J lost 0 bases, V lost 7 bases, and 9 bases had no gene match. The length of the CDR3 is 17 residues. DNA of the CDR3: TGTGCCAGCATTCCCCGAGGACTAGCGGGGTACCAAGAGACCCAGTACTTC. Translated: CASIPRGLAGYQETQYF.

This chain joins TRBV24-1 and TRBJ2-1; 10 nucleotides match TRBD1. Trimming cost V 10 bases and J 3 bases; bases outside gene matches: 8. The CDR3 covers 15 residues. Germline assignment: CDR1 KGHDR and CDR2 SFDVKD. The CDR3: CATENRDRGYNEQFF. The CDR3 bases are TGTGCCACAGAAAACCGGGACAGGGGCTACAATGAGCAGTTCTTC.

The chain employs TRBV7-3 and TRBJ2-1; 8 positions agree with TRBD2. Trimming took 5 bases from V and 6 from J; bases not matched to a gene: 6. In germline, CDR1 is SGHTA, CDR2 FQGTGA. There are 14 residues in the CDR3. CDR3 protein: CASSLTGGGNEQFF. In nucleotides, the CDR3 is TGTGCCAGCAGCCTCACGGGAGGGGGCAATGAGCAGTTCTTC.

The gene calls are TRBV19 and TRBJ1-4; tentatively, D is TRBD1 (6 bases). The CDR3 runs 14 residues. Trimming pared 7 bases from V and 4 bases from J, leaving 13 bases between. CDR1 LNHDA and CDR2 SQIVND come from the germline V gene (reference sequence). The CDR3 DNA reads as TGTGCCAGTACCACCGGACAGAATAATGAAAAACTGTTTTTT. Translating gives CASTTGQNNEKLFF.

The chain employs TRBV4-3 and TRBJ2-1; 9 positions match TRBD1. Germline V gene lookup returns CDR1 LGHNA and CDR2 YSLEER. This CDR3 comprises 13 residues. The ends lost 4 bases at V and 8 bases at J; junction bases unmatched: 3. CDR3 in amino acids: CASSRRQGDEQFF. The CDR3 DNA follows: TGCGCCAGCAGCCGACGACAGGGGGATGAGCAGTTCTTC.

This chain joins TRBV7-3 and TRBJ2-3; 10 bases align to TRBD2. The germline CDR1 and CDR2 sequences are SGHTA and FQGTGA. The CDR3 has 16 residues. V shed 5 bases, J shed 0 bases, and the junction held 5 bases outside the gene matches. The CDR3 DNA follows: TGTGCCAGCAGCCCCACTAGCGGGGTAAGCACAGATACGCAGTATTTT. Its protein product is CASSPTSGVSTDTQYF. The whole variable domain, filled in from reference TRBV7-3 and TRBJ2-3, reads GAGVSQTPSNKVTEKGKYVELRCDPISGHTALYWYRQSLGQGPEFLIYFQGTGAADDSGLPNDRFFAVRPEGSVSTLKIQRTERGDSAVYLCASSPTSGVSTDTQYFGPGTRLTVL.

As DNA, the CDR3 is TGTGCCAGCAGTTTAGGGGGGTTAGGGGCAGATACGCAGTATTTT. Its translation: CASSLGGLGADTQYF. The gene calls are TRBV28 and TRBJ2-3; maybe TRBD2 (6 bases). The germline gives CDR1 MDHEN, CDR2 SYDVKM. The V end lost 2 bases, the J end lost 4 bases, and 13 bases lay between the germline ends. CDR3 length: 15 residues.

V and J are TRBV19 and TRBJ2-7; 7 bases map to TRBD2. The V and J ends lost 7 bases and 2 bases, in that order; junction bases with no gene match: 2. CDR1 is LNHDA, CDR2 SQIVND, per germline (reference sequence). The CDR3 contains 12 residues. The CDR3 protein is CASKAGTYEQYF. The CDR3 DNA sequence: TGTGCCAGTAAAGCGGGGACCTACGAGCAGTACTTC.

The genes are TRBV6-4 and TRBJ1-6; no clear D gene. The CDR3 is 16 residues long. Between the trimmed V and J ends, which lost 2 bases and 0 bases, there was a span of 8 bases. Germline V gene lookup returns CDR1 MRHNA and CDR2 SNTAGT. CDR3 protein: CASSDGGSSYNSPLHF. DNA of the CDR3: TGTGCCAGCAGTGACGGCGGGAGCTCCTATAATTCACCCCTCCACTTT.

The CDR3 here is CASSQGTGDYANRAFF. CDR3 DNA sequence: TGCGCCAGCAGCCAAGGGACAGGAGATTATGCGAACAGAGCTTTCTTT. The chain recombines TRBV4-1 with TRBJ1-1, with 7 bases lining up with TRBD1. J was trimmed by 10 bases and V by 1 base; bases with no gene match: 15. The germline CDR1 and CDR2 sequences are MGHRA and YSYEKL. The CDR3 length is 16 residues.

The genes are TRBV27 and TRBJ2-3; D remains ambiguous. V was shortened by 0 bases and J by 7 bases, with 8 bases between the two germline ends. The length of the CDR3 is 13 residues. Germline values: CDR1 MNHEY, CDR2 SMNVEV (reference sequence). The chain's CDR3 is CASSLSAVNTQYF. The CDR3 bases are TGTGCCAGCAGTTTATCCGCGGTGAATACGCAGTATTTT.

CDR3 bases: TGTGCCAGCAGCTCCTCATCCGGGAGATTTAAAGAGACCCAGTACTTC. The encoded protein is CASSSSSGRFKETQYF. V is TRBV11-2 and J is TRBJ2-5, with a possible D match to TRBD2 (6 bases). The CDR3 is made up of 16 amino acids. Trimming removed 4 bases at V and 3 bases at J, with 18 bases between. Germline V lookup: CDR1 SGHAT, CDR2 FQNNGV.

This clone has more than one count but fewer than ten. The genes are TRBV14 and TRBJ1-3; D remains ambiguous. Trimming stripped 1 base from V and 0 bases from J, with 7 bases between. The germline V gene encodes CDR1 SGHDN and CDR2 FVKESK. The CDR3 runs to 15 residues. The CDR3 nucleotides are TGTGCCAGCAGCCAAGCCAGGTTCTCTGGAAACACCATATATTTT. Translating it yields CASSQARFSGNTIYF.

This rearrangement joins TRBV2 to TRBJ2-7; 7 bases match TRBD1. V lost 10 bases, J lost 3 bases, and 12 bases stayed unmatched. CDR1 SNHLY and CDR2 FYNNEI come from the germline V gene. The CDR3 runs to 14 residues. As DNA, the CDR3 is TGTGCCACCTCGAGACAGGGTGGGGACTACGAGCAGTACTTC. It codes for CATSRQGGDYEQYF.